This entry lists 17 T cell receptor beta chains sequenced from one sample in a study of T-cell memory formation after mild COVID-19. Each CDR3 protein is one row after TCRdb ran MiXCR on the 5' RACE reads. The table shows more than 4,500 distinct CDR3 sequences, with over 20% occurring only once. Sequenced sample: PBMCs or a T cell subset sorted from them (not recorded which). The receptors derive from an adult who had mild COVID-19 (a few samples of this study predate the infection). Cell type and time point are not known.

This clonotype was seen a handful of times. The chain employs TRBV2 and TRBJ1-3; 10 bases align to TRBD1. Per germline, CDR1 SNHLY and CDR2 FYNNEI. The V gene end was trimmed by 11 bases and the J gene end by 2 bases; junction bases not matched to a gene: 9. The CDR3 extends over 15 amino acids. The CDR3 DNA follows: TGTGCCGGACGAGCCGGGACAGGGGCTGGAAACACCATATATTTT. Translating it yields CAGRAGTGAGNTIYF.

The J gene is TRBJ2-5, the V gene TRBV7-3; 10 positions agree with TRBD2. The V and J ends lost 4 bases and 6 bases, in that order; junction bases with no gene match: 14. Germline V gene data show CDR1 as SGHTA and CDR2 as FQGTGA. The CDR3 length is 17 residues. CDR3 bases: TGTGCCAGCAGCTATCCGGGACTAGCGACTTCCTTGCAGACCCAGTACTTC. Protein sequence: CASSYPGLATSLQTQYF.

This clonotype is termed medium-sized. V is TRBV27 and J is TRBJ2-1; D not certain. The CDR3 totals 14 residues. Trimming took 5 bases from V and 0 from J, leaving 8 bases between them. CDR1 and CDR2 from the germline V gene are MNHEY and SMNVEV (reference sequence). The CDR3 region is CASSASSSYNEQFF. As DNA, the CDR3 is TGTGCCAGCAGTGCATCAAGCTCCTACAATGAGCAGTTCTTC.

This clonotype is categorized as medium-sized. This chain connects TRBV29-1 to TRBJ2-3; D is unclear. Germline V gives CDR1 SQVTM, CDR2 ANQGSEA. The CDR3 extends over 15 amino acids. V was trimmed by 4 bases and J by 1 base, leaving 15 bases between them. The CDR3 sequence: CSVGGWSARTDTQYF. For the CDR3, the DNA is TGCAGCGTTGGAGGTTGGTCGGCTCGCACAGATACGCAGTATTTT.

By frequency in the sample, this clonotype is medium-sized. V gene TRBV5-1 combines with J gene TRBJ2-5; 8 nucleotides line up with TRBD2. This CDR3 region has 14 residues. V lost 3 bases to trimming and J lost 2 bases; unmatched junction nucleotides: 3. Germline V gives CDR1 SGHRS, CDR2 YFSETQ. Here the CDR3 reads CASSWAGGQETQYF. In DNA form, the CDR3 reads TGCGCCAGCAGCTGGGCGGGGGGACAAGAGACCCAGTACTTC.

The chain carries TRBV5-1 and TRBJ2-5, with D possibly called TRBD1 or TRBD2 (6 bases each). The CDR3 loop spans 15 amino acids. CDR1 SGHRS and CDR2 YFSETQ come from the germline V gene. Trimming cost V 0 bases and J 5 bases, with 14 bases left between them. The CDR3 reads CASSLGRGAGETQYF. DNA of the CDR3: TGCGCCAGCAGCTTGGGAAGGGGGGCCGGGGAGACCCAGTACTTC.

The rearrangement links TRBV29-1 to TRBJ2-2; D may be TRBD1 (5 bases). The length of the CDR3 is 12 residues. Germline-derived CDR1 and CDR2 are SQVTM and ANQGSEA. V lost 6 bases to trimming and J lost 4 bases, with 9 bases between them. The CDR3 nucleotides read TGCAGCGTCACAAGGGGCACCGGGGAGCTGTTTTTT. Translating it yields CSVTRGTGELFF.

By sample share, this clonotype is medium-sized. CDR3 amino acids: CSARDRDSPHTIYF. As DNA, the CDR3 is TGCAGTGCTAGAGACCGGGACAGCCCTCACACCATATATTTT. This sequence joins TRBV20-1 and TRBJ1-3; TRBD1 aligns across 7 bases. Losses at the gene ends were 0 bases for V and 8 bases for J; bases not matched to a gene: 7. Per the germline V gene, CDR1 is DFQATT and CDR2 is SNEGSKA (reference sequence). The CDR3 is 14 residues long.

The chain carries TRBV20-1 and TRBJ2-7; TRBD2 might be the D (6 bases). V lost 2 bases, J lost 5 bases, and 16 bases lay in between. The CDR3 extends over 14 amino acids. In germline, CDR1 is DFQATT, CDR2 SNEGSKA (reference sequence). The CDR3 DNA sequence: TGCAGTGCTAGAACGGGTCTAGCGTCAGACGAGCAGTACTTC. Translation: CSARTGLASDEQYF.

This clonotype is medium-sized in the sample. Here the CDR3 reads CAWDRGRRETQYF. The CDR3 DNA is TGTGCCTGGGACAGGGGGCGCCGGGAGACCCAGTACTTC. The chain combines TRBV30 with TRBJ2-5, with 10 nucleotides matching TRBD1. The J segment lost 5 bases and the V segment lost 5 bases, leaving 5 bases of the junction unmatched. The CDR3 runs to 13 residues. Germline CDR1 and CDR2: GTSNPN and SVGIG (reference sequence).

By share, this clonotype counts as medium-sized. The V gene is TRBV5-1, the J gene TRBJ2-1, with D possibly being TRBD1 or TRBD2 (5 bases each). The CDR3 loop spans 15 amino acids. Germline V gene sequence: CDR1 SGHRS, CDR2 YFSETQ. Trimming removed 3 bases from V and 7 bases from J, with 17 bases in between. CDR3 in amino acids: CASSSGAPPRNEQFF. The CDR3 DNA reads TGCGCCAGCAGCTCCGGGGCCCCACCCCGGAATGAGCAGTTCTTC. The whole variable domain, filled in from reference TRBV5-1 and TRBJ2-1, reads KAGVTQTPRYLIKTRGQQVTLSCSPISGHRSVSWYQQTPGQGLQFLFEYFSETQRNKGNFPGRFSGRQFSNSRSEMNVSTLELGDSALYLCASSSGAPPRNEQFFGPGTRLTVL.

This clonotype rates as medium-sized. This chain uses TRBV18 with TRBJ1-1; D is unresolved. With 6 bases removed from V and 1 base from J, the gap between germline ends came to 9 bases. Germline CDR1 is KGHSH and CDR2 is LQKENI. The CDR3 has 13 residues. The CDR3 nucleotides read TGTGCCAGCTCTGAGAGTTCGAACACTGAAGCTTTCTTT. The encoded protein is CASSESSNTEAFF.

The sample holds many counts of this clonotype. The chain combines TRBV28 with TRBJ1-4; D not resolved. CDR1 is MDHEN and CDR2 is SYDVKM in the germline V gene. The CDR3 totals 15 residues. V lost 5 bases to trimming and J lost 4 bases, with 14 bases between them. CDR3 loop: CASSMSGTSNEKLFF. The CDR3 DNA is TGTGCCAGCAGTATGAGCGGAACGAGTAATGAAAAACTGTTTTTT.

Within the sample, this clonotype is medium-sized. V gene TRBV7-9 combines with J gene TRBJ2-4; D possibly corresponds to TRBD2 (5 bases). V lost 9 bases and J lost 2, with 11 bases in between. This CDR3 spans 13 amino acids. Germline V CDR1 and CDR2: SEHNR, FQNEAQ (reference sequence). The CDR3 spells CASSEFTKNIQYF. The CDR3 DNA follows: TGTGCCAGTAGCGAATTTACCAAAAACATTCAGTACTTC.

This clonotype is labeled medium-sized (0.01 to 0.1%). The chain couples TRBV7-8 to TRBJ2-7; possible D gene TRBD2, 5 bases. The V end was cut by 4 bases, the J end by 7 bases, with 11 bases between. Germline CDR1 and CDR2: SGHVS and FQNEAQ. The CDR3 covers 12 residues. The CDR3 sequence is CASSWLAGEQYF. In DNA, the CDR3 is TGTGCCAGCAGCTGGCTAGCCGGAGAGCAGTACTTC.

By share, this clonotype counts as medium-sized. The gene calls are TRBV6-5 and TRBJ2-4, with 9 bases matching TRBD1. CDR3 length equals 15 residues. The V segment lost 2 bases and the J segment 4 bases; nucleotides outside the gene matches: 3. The germline V gene encodes CDR1 MNHEY and CDR2 SVGAGI. In DNA, the CDR3 is TGTGCCAGCAGTTACCGACAGGGGGGAAAAAACATTCAGTACTTC. Translating it yields CASSYRQGGKNIQYF.

This clonotype ranks as medium-sized. The V gene is TRBV18, the J gene TRBJ2-7; D is possibly TRBD2 (5 bases). Per germline, CDR1 KGHSH and CDR2 LQKENI. The CDR3 runs to 17 residues. Trimming shortened V by 2 bases and J by 0 bases, and 17 bases separated the two germline ends. CDR3 nucleotide sequence: TGTGCCAGCTCACCAGTCGGAGCTTCAACTAGCTCCTACGAGCAGTACGTC. It yields the protein CASSPVGASTSSYEQYV.